This T cell receptor beta chain was identified in a study of OX40 agonist ivuxolimab in advanced cancers. On the study more broadly: Ivuxolimab is a fully human IgG2 antibody that activates OX40 (CD134). Partial responses occurred in three patients (one hepatocellular carcinoma, two cutaneous melanoma). At 0.01 to 10 mg/kg, ivuxolimab was administered intravenously to patients every 2 weeks.

Method: immunoSEQ multiplex PCR; TCRdb's copy keeps in-frame clones and lacks some. The data show more than 60,000 clones, 85% to 90% seen once. Any history of autoimmune disease or systemic immunosuppression disqualified patients. CDR1 and CDR2 (germline): MNHNY, SVGAGI (reference sequence). The CDR3 contains 12 residues. V gave up 7 bases and J gave up 8 bases; unmatched junction bases: 5. The sequence came from an adult with an advanced solid tumor such as melanoma, head and neck, liver or kidney cancer. The V and J genes are TRBV6-6 and TRBJ2-1, with TRBD1 identical over 7 bases. The material sequenced was CD4+ or CD8+ T cells sorted from blood, taken in a trial of the OX40 agonist ivuxolimab. The CDR3 region has the DNA TGTGCCAGCAACGTAGGGGGCGATGAGCAGTTCTTC. It is translated as CASNVGGDEQFF.